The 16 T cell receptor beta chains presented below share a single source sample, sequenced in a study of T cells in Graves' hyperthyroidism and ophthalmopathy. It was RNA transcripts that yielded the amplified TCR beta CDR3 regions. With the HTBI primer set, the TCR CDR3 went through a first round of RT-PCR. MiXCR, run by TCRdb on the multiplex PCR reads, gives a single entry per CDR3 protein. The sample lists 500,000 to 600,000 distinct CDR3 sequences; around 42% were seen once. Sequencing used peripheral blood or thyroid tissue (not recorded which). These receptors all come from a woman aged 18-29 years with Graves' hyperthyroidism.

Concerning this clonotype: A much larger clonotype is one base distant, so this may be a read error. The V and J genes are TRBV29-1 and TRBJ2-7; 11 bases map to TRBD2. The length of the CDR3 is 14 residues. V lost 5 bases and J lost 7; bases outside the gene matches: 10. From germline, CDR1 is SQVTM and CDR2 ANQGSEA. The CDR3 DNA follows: TGCAGCGTTAGACTAGCGGGAAGTTACAATGAGCAGTACTTC. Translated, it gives CSVRLAGSYNEQYF.

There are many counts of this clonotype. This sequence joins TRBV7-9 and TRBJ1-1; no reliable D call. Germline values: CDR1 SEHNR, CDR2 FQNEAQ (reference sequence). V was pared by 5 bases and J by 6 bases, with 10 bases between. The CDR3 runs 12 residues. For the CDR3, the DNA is TGTGCCAGCAGCGAAATGACCCCTGAAGCTTTCTTT. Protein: CASSEMTPEAFF.

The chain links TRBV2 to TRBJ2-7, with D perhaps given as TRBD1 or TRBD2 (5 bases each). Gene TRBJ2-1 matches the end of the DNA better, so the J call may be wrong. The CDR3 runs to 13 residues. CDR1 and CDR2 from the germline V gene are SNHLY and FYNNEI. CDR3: CASRGRGYNEQFF. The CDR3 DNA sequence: TGTGCCAGCAGGGGGCGCGGGTACAATGAGCAGTTCTTC.

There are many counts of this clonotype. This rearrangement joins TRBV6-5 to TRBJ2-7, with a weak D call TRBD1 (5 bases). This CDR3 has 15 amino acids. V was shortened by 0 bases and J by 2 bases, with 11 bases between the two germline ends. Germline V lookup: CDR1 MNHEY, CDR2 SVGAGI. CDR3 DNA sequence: TGTGCCAGCAGTTACTCGTCGCAGGGTGCCTACGAGCAGTACTTC. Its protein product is CASSYSSQGAYEQYF.

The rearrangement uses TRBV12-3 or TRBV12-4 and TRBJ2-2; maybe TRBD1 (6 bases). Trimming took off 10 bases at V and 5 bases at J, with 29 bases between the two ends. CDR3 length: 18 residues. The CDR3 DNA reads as TGTGCCACCAACTTGGGTCGATACGGGACATCCTTTACCGGGGAGCTGTTTTTT. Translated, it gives CATNLGRYGTSFTGELFF.

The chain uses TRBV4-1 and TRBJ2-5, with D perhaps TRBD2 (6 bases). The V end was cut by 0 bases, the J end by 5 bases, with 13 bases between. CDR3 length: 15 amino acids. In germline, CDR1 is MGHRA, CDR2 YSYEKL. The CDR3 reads CASSQDGVGGETQYF. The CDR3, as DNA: TGCGCCAGCAGCCAAGATGGAGTAGGAGGGGAGACCCAGTACTTC.

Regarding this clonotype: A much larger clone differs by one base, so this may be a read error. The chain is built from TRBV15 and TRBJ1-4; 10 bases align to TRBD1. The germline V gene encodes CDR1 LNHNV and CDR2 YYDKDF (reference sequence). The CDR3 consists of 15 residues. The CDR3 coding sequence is TGTGCCGCCAGCAGAGACAGGGGGCTGAATGAAAAACTGTTTTTT. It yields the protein CAASRDRGLNEKLFF.

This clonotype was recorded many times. In nucleotides, the CDR3 is TGTGCCAGTAGTTGGCAGGATTATCAGCCCCAGCATTTT. It encodes CASSWQDYQPQHF. The chain has TRBV19 and TRBJ1-5; D is unclear. Deletions cut 5 bases from V and 5 bases from J, with 10 bases between. The CDR3 sequence is 13 residues long. CDR1 and CDR2 from the germline V gene are LNHDA and SQIVND (reference sequence).

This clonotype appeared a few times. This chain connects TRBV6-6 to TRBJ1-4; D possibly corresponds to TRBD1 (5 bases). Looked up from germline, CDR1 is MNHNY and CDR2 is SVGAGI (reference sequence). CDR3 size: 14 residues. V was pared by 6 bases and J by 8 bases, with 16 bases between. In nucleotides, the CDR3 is TGTGCCAGCAGCTACCGGGACGATGCCGAAAAACTGTTTTTT. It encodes CASSYRDDAEKLFF.

In nucleotides, the CDR3 is TGTGCCAGCAGACAGGGGGCCGGCACCGGGGAGCTGTTTTTT. This codes for CASRQGAGTGELFF. This chain links TRBV6-5 with TRBJ2-2; TRBD1 matches at 9 bases. The ends lost 6 bases at V and 4 bases at J; junction bases unmatched: 3. The CDR3 runs to 14 residues. Germline loops: CDR1 MNHEY, CDR2 SVGAGI.

The CDR3 nucleotides are TGCAGTGCTAGAGATGAACAGGCGGGTGGCTACACTGAAGCTTTCTTT. Its translation is CSARDEQAGGYTEAFF. The chain combines TRBV20-1 with TRBJ1-1; weak D call: TRBD1 (5 bases). Germline V CDR1 and CDR2: DFQATT, SNEGSKA (reference sequence). The CDR3 covers 16 residues. Trimming removed 0 bases from V and 3 bases from J, with 17 bases in between.

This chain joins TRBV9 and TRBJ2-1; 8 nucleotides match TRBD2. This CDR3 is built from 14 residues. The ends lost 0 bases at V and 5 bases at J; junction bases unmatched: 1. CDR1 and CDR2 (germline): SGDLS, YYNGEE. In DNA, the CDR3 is TGTGCCAGCAGCGTAGTAGCGGGAAACAATGAGCAGTTCTTC. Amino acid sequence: CASSVVAGNNEQFF.

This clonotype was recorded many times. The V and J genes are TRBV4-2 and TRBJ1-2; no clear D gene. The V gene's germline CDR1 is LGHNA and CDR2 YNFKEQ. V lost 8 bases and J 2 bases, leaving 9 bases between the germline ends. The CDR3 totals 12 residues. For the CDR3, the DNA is TGTGCCAGCTCGGGGAGGAACTATGGCTACACCTTC. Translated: CASSGRNYGYTF.

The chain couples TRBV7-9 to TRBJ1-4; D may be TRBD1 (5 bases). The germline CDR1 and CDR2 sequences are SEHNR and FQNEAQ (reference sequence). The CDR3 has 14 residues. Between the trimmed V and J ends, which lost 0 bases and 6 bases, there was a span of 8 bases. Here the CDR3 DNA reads TGTGCCAGCAGCTTAGCGGCGACAGATGAAAAACTGTTTTTT. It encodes CASSLAATDEKLFF.

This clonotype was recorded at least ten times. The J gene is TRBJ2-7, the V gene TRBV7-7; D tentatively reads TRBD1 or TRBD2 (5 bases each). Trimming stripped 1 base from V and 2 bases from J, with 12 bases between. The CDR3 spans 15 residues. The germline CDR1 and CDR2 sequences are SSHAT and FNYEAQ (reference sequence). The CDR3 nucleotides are TGTGCCAGCAGCTTAGGGGAAGGGGACCCCTACGAGCAGTACTTC. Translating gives CASSLGEGDPYEQYF.

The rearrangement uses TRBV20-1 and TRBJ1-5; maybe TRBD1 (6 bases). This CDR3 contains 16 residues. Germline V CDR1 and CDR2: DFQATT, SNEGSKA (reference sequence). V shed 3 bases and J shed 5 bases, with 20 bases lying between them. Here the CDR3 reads CSASSGGGRGDQPQHF. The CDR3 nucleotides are TGCAGTGCTAGTTCGGGAGGGGGTAGGGGAGATCAGCCCCAGCATTTT.